The T cell receptor (beta chain) under discussion was sequenced for a study of PD-1 blockade in classical Hodgkin lymphoma. About the research overall: It was nivolumab at 3 mg/kg, given intravenously every 2 weeks, that patients received. Findings and limits, study-wide: Patients with a complete response exhibited baseline diversity comparable to newly diagnosed patients. Reports described newly diagnosed patients as having lower baseline TCR diversity than healthy donors. Repertoire differences lack defined causes, possibly disease activity or prior therapy.

Indicated time point: cycle 4 day 1 (C4D1), after five to seven weeks of nivolumab. Relapses following autologous stem cell transplantation were seen in all patients, with brentuximab vedotin exposure varying. Notes on this clone: Antigen: not known.

Only in-frame clones appear in the TCRdb table, and some are missing; sequencing was by immunoSEQ multiplex PCR. Found here are over 80,000 clones, around 80% of them singletons; the top ten hold less than 10%. The trim removed 0 bases at V and 10 bases at J, leaving 4 bases unmatched. The CDR3 loop spans 14 amino acids. Germline V gene lookup returns CDR1 MNHEY and CDR2 SVGAGI. This specimen consisted of peripheral blood mononuclear cells (PBMCs), obtained before the fourth cycle of nivolumab. The sequence derives from a human donor with classical Hodgkin lymphoma. The chain has TRBV6-5 and TRBJ2-1; 9 bases are shared with TRBD2. The CDR3 nucleotides are TGTGCCAGCAGTTACTCGCGGGGGGGTAAGGAGCAGTTCTTC. Amino acid sequence: CASSYSRGGKEQFF.